This T cell receptor (beta chain) was obtained from a study of memory CD4+ T cells and cytomegalovirus serostatus. Study-level background: This sample comes from healthy Belgian adults, fewer than 10 CMV seropositive, 20 to 25 seronegative. Study findings and constraints: CD4+ memory repertoires contained about two fifths of the 164 reported CMV TCRbeta sequences.

Method: immunoSEQ multiplex PCR; TCRdb's copy keeps in-frame clones and lacks some. The sample carries about 75,000 clones, 60% to 80% recorded once. This clone has more than one count but fewer than ten. Its antigen is still unknown. V lost 7 bases, J lost 9 bases, and 15 bases lay in between. Germline CDR1 LNHDA, CDR2 SQIVND (reference sequence). This CDR3 has 12 residues. Single viable CD3+CD4+CD8-CD45RO+ cells were sorted as the memory CD4+ T cells. This receptor was identified in an adult in good health and CMV-seropositive. The V gene is TRBV19, the J gene TRBJ1-1; D is uncertain. The source material was memory CD4+ T cells from blood. The CDR3 is CASTTDRRQAFF. The CDR3, as DNA: TGTGCCAGTACCACGGACCGTAGGCAAGCTTTCTTT.